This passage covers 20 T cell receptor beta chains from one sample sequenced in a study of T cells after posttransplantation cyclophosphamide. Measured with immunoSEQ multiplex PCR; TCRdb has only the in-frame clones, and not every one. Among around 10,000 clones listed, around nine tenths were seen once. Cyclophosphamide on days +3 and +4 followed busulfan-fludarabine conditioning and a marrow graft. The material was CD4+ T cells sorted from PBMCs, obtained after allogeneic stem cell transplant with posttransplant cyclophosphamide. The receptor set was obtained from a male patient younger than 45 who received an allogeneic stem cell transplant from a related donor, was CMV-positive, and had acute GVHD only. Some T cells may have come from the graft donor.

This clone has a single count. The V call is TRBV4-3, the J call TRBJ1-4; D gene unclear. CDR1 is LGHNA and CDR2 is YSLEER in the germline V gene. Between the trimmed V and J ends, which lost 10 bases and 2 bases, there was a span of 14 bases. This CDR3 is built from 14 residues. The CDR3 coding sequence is TGCGCCACCAAGGAGTTTCCGACTAATGAAAAACTGTTTTTT. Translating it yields CATKEFPTNEKLFF.

CDR3 amino acids: CASSYSSGRKGYTF. DNA for the CDR3: TGTGCCAGCAGTTACTCGTCAGGAAGAAAGGGCTACACCTTC. The chain combines TRBV6-5 with TRBJ1-2; D gene ambiguous. CDR3 length: 14 residues. Trimming took off 0 bases at V and 8 bases at J, with 13 bases between the two ends. From germline, CDR1 is MNHEY and CDR2 SVGAGI.

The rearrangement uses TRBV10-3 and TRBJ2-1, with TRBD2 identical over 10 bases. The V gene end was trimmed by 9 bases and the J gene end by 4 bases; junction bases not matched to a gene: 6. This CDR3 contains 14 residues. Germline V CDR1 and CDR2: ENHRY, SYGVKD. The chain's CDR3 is CAIQLAGGYNEQFF. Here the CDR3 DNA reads TGTGCCATTCAATTAGCGGGGGGTTACAATGAGCAGTTCTTC.

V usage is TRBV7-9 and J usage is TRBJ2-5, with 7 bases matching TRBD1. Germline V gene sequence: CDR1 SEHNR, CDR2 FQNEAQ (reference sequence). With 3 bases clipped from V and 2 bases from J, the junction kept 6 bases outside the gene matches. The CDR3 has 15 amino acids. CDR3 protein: CASSFLMGQQETQYF. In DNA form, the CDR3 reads TGTGCCAGCAGCTTCTTAATGGGACAGCAAGAGACCCAGTACTTC.

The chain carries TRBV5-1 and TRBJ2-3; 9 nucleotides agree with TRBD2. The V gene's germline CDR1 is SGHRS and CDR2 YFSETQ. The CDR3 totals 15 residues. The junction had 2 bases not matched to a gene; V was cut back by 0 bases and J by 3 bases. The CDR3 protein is CASSLEAGGTDTQYF. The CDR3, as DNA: TGCGCCAGCAGCTTGGAAGCGGGGGGTACAGATACGCAGTATTTT. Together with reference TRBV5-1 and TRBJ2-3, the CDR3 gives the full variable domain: KAGVTQTPRYLIKTRGQQVTLSCSPISGHRSVSWYQQTPGQGLQFLFEYFSETQRNKGNFPGRFSGRQFSNSRSEMNVSTLELGDSALYLCASSLEAGGTDTQYFGPGTRLTVL.

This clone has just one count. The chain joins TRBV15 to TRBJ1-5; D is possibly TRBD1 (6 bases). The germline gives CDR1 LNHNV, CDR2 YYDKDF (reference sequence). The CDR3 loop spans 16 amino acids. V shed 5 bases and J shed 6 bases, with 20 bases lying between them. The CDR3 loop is CATSSERFRGGQPQHF. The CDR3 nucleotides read TGTGCCACCAGCTCAGAGAGGTTTAGGGGGGGTCAGCCCCAGCATTTT.

CDR3 sequence reads: CASSYSQPQHF. CDR3 DNA sequence: TGTGCCAGCAGTTACAGCCAGCCCCAGCATTTT. The chain is built from TRBV6-5 and TRBJ1-5, with no clear D. The CDR3 runs to 11 residues. V dropped 2 bases and J dropped 7 bases, with 3 bases sitting between them. Germline-derived CDR1 and CDR2 are MNHEY and SVGAGI.

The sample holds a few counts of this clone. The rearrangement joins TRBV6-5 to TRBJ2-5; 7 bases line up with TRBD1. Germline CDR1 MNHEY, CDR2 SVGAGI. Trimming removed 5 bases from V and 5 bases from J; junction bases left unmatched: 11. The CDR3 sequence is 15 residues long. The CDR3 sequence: CASSAGTALRETQYF. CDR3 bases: TGTGCCAGCAGTGCCGGGACAGCTCTCCGGGAGACCCAGTACTTC.

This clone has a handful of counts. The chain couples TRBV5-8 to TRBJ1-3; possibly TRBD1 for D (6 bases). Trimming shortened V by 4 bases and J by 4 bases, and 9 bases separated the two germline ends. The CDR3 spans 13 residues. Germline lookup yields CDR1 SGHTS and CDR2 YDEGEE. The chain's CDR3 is CASSLGQGNTIYF. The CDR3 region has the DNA TGTGCCAGCAGCCTAGGACAGGGAAACACCATATATTTT.

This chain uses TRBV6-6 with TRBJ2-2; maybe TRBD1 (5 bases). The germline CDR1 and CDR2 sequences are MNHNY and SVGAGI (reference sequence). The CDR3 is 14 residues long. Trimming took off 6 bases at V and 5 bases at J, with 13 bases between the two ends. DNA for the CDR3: TGTGCCAGCAGGACCTCAGGGCGAACCGGGGAGCTGTTTTTT. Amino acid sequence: CASRTSGRTGELFF.

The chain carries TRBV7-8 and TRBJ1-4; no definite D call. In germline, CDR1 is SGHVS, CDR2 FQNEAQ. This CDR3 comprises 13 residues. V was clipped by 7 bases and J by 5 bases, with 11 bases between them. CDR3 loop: CASIRGRNEKLFF. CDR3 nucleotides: TGTGCCAGCATTCGAGGGAGAAATGAAAAACTGTTTTTT.

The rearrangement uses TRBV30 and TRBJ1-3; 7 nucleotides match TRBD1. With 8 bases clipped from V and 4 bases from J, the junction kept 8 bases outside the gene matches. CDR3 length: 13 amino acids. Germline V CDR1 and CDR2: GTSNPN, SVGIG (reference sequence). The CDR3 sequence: CAGETGFGNTIYF. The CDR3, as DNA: TGTGCCGGCGAGACAGGGTTCGGAAACACCATATATTTT.

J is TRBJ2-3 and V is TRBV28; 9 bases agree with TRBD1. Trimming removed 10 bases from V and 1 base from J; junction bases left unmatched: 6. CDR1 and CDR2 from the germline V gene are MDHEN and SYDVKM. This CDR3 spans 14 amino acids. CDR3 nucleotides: TGTGCCACCACAGGGGGCGCGGGCACAGATACGCAGTATTTT. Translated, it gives CATTGGAGTDTQYF.

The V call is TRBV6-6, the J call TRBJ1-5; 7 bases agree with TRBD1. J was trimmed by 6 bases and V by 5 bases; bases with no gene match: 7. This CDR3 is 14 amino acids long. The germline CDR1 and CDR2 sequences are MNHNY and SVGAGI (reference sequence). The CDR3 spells CASSTQKGAQPQHF. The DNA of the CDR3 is TGTGCCAGCAGTACCCAGAAGGGGGCTCAGCCCCAGCATTTT.

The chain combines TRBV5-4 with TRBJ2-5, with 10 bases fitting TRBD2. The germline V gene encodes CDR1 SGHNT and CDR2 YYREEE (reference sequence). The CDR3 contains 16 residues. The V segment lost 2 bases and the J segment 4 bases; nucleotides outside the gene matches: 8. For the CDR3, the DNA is TGTGCCAGCAGCTTAACTAGCGGGGCGGGGGGAGAGACCCAGTACTTC. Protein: CASSLTSGAGGETQYF.

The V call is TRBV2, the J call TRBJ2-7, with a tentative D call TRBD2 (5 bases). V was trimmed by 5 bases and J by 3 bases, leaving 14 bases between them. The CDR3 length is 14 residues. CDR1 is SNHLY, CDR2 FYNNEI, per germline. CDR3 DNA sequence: TGTGCCAGCAGTCCGGGAAATATAGGCTACGAGCAGTACTTC. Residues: CASSPGNIGYEQYF.

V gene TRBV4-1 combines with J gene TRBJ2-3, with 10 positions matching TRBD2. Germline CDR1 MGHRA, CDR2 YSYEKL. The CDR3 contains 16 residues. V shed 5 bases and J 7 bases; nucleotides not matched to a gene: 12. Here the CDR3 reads CASSASGGAGGNTQYF. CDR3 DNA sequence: TGCGCCAGCAGCGCAAGCGGGGGGGCCGGAGGAAATACGCAGTATTTT.

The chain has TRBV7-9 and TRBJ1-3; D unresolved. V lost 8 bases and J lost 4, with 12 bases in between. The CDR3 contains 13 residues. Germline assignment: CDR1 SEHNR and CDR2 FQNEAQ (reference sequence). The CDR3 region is CASQAGSGNTIYF. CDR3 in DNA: TGTGCCAGCCAGGCAGGCTCGGGAAACACCATATATTTT.

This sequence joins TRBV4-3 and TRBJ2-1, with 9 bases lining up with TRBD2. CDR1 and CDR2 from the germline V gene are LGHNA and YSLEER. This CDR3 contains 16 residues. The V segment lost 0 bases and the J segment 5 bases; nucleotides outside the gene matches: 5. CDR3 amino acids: CASSQEYSGGHNEQFF. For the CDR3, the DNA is TGCGCCAGCAGCCAAGAATATAGCGGGGGCCACAATGAGCAGTTCTTC.

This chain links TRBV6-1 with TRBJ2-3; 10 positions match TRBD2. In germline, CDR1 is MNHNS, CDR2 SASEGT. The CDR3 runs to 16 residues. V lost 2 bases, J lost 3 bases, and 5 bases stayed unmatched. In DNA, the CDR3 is TGTGCCAGCAGTGAATTAAGCGGGGGGGCGACAGATACGCAGTATTTT. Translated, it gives CASSELSGGATDTQYF.